The 12 T cell receptor beta chains below were found in one sample sequenced in a study of T cell responses to AZD1222 COVID-19 vaccine. Generated by immunoSEQ multiplex PCR, the TCRdb table keeps only in-frame clones and is missing some. The sample has some 110,000 clones, about nine tenths seen once; the top ten hold 6.5% to 10%. Material: peripheral blood, obtained 28 days after the second AZD1222 dose. These receptors all stem from an adult who received the AZD1222 COVID-19 vaccine.

This chain connects TRBV5-4 to TRBJ1-1; D not certain. Trimming cost V 3 bases and J 4 bases, with 16 bases left between them. Germline V gene data show CDR1 as SGHNT and CDR2 as YYREEE (reference sequence). This CDR3 contains 15 residues. CDR3 bases: TGTGCCAGCAGCTCCCAAACACGGAAAACCACTGAAGCTTTCTTT. This encodes CASSSQTRKTTEAFF. The variable domain in full, completed from reference TRBV5-4 and TRBJ1-1, reads ETGVTQSPTHLIKTRGQQVTLRCSSQSGHNTVSWYQQALGQGPQFIFQYYREEENGRGNFPPRFSGLQFPNYSSELNVNALELDDSALYLCASSSQTRKTTEAFFGQGTRLTVV.

V gene TRBV30 combines with J gene TRBJ1-1, with TRBD1 identical over 7 bases. CDR1 and CDR2 from the germline V gene are GTSNPN and SVGIG (reference sequence). The trim removed 4 bases at V and 4 bases at J, leaving 9 bases unmatched. The CDR3 sequence is 14 residues long. CDR3: CAWTPTGLGTEAFF. Written as DNA, the CDR3 is TGTGCCTGGACACCGACAGGGCTGGGCACTGAAGCTTTCTTT.

The J gene is TRBJ1-5, the V gene TRBV10-3; D gene uncertain. The V and J ends lost 2 bases and 4 bases respectively, with 9 bases between them. Germline-derived CDR1 and CDR2 are ENHRY and SYGVKD. The CDR3 length is 14 residues. The CDR3 loop reads CAISERADNQPQHF. The DNA for the CDR3 is TGTGCCATCAGTGAGAGGGCGGATAATCAGCCCCAGCATTTT.

V is TRBV19 and J is TRBJ1-6, with D possibly TRBD1 on 6 matching bases. The CDR3 sequence is 14 residues long. Germline V lookup: CDR1 LNHDA, CDR2 SQIVND (reference sequence). V dropped 3 bases and J dropped 9 bases, with 12 bases sitting between them. The CDR3 bases are TGTGCCAGTAGTATCGGACAGTTCTCTTCACCCCTCCACTTT. It codes for CASSIGQFSSPLHF.

The chain recombines TRBV15 with TRBJ2-7, with D maybe TRBD1 (5 bases). The V end lost 0 bases, the J end lost 9 bases, and 9 bases lay between the germline ends. Germline lookup yields CDR1 LNHNV and CDR2 YYDKDF (reference sequence). The length of the CDR3 is 12 residues. The CDR3 sequence: CATSRDTRGQYF. In DNA form, the CDR3 reads TGTGCCACCAGCAGAGATACAAGGGGGCAGTACTTC.

This chain uses TRBV5-5 with TRBJ2-7; no clear D gene. V gave up 7 bases and J gave up 7 bases, with 15 bases separating them. Per the germline V gene, CDR1 is SGHKS and CDR2 is YYEKEE (reference sequence). This CDR3 is 12 amino acids long. Here the CDR3 reads CASSPGSREQYF. CDR3 in DNA: TGTGCCAGCTCCCCCGGTTCTAGAGAGCAGTACTTC.

The rearrangement uses TRBV7-2 and TRBJ2-7, with a possible D match to TRBD2 (7 bases). Deletions cut 1 base from V and 6 bases from J, with 13 bases between. The CDR3 has 14 amino acids. Germline V gene sequence: CDR1 SGHTA, CDR2 FQGNSA. The CDR3 DNA is TGTGCCAGCAGCTTAGTCGGGGGGCGAAGCGAGCAGTACTTC. The encoded protein is CASSLVGGRSEQYF.

V and J are TRBV4-3 and TRBJ2-1, with TRBD2 matching over 8 bases. CDR3 length equals 15 residues. CDR1 is LGHNA and CDR2 is YSLEER in the germline V gene. The J segment lost 4 bases and the V segment lost 4 bases, leaving 6 bases of the junction unmatched. CDR3 nucleotides: TGCGCCAGCAGCCCCGGGACTAGTGATTACAATGAGCAGTTCTTC. Translation gives CASSPGTSDYNEQFF.

The chain combines TRBV7-8 with TRBJ1-2, with 8 bases identical to TRBD1. The CDR3 runs to 15 residues. Per germline, CDR1 SGHVS and CDR2 FQNEAQ. V dropped 4 bases and J dropped 3; count of bases not matched to a gene: 7. This CDR3 reads CASSSLGQEDYGYTF. In nucleotides, the CDR3 is TGTGCCAGCAGCTCCCTGGGACAGGAGGACTATGGCTACACCTTC.

The J gene is TRBJ2-7, the V gene TRBV4-2; D is uncertain. This CDR3 is 13 amino acids long. From germline, CDR1 is LGHNA and CDR2 YNFKEQ. V shed 4 bases and J shed 0 bases, with 7 bases lying between them. The CDR3 loop reads CASSRAGSYEQYF. CDR3 in DNA: TGTGCCAGCAGCCGTGCAGGCTCCTACGAGCAGTACTTC.

This clone was picked up one time. The chain recombines TRBV5-1 with TRBJ1-1, with D unclear. Germline lookup yields CDR1 SGHRS and CDR2 YFSETQ. V was cut by 4 bases and J by 4 bases, with 11 bases left in between. The CDR3 contains 13 residues. The CDR3 region has the DNA TGCGCCAGCAGCCAAGAGAAGGCCACTGAAGCTTTCTTT. Amino acid sequence: CASSQEKATEAFF.

This chain links TRBV5-6 with TRBJ1-4; 8 bases agree with TRBD1. V was pared by 4 bases and J by 3 bases, with 5 bases of the junction left unmatched. The CDR3 consists of 15 residues. In germline, CDR1 is SGHDT, CDR2 YYEEEE. The CDR3 sequence: CASSNNRGANEKLFF. CDR3 bases: TGTGCCAGCAGCAACAACAGGGGGGCTAATGAAAAACTGTTTTTT.